One sample yielded the 11 T cell receptor beta chains listed below, sequenced in a study of CD39 and CD103 CD8 tumor-infiltrating T cells (dated by TCRdb to between 2018 and 2020). Receptors were amplified or captured by the immunoSEQ multiplex PCR assay. Entries here come from immuneACCESS through TCRdb and include only in-frame sequences with V and J called. Some clones fail to appear in such tables; in the studies checked, an unresolved V gene covers under half of the shortfall, and the cause of the remainder is unknown. Present in this sample are thousands of clones, roughly two thirds of which were seen just once. Less than 15% of the sample is held by the ten biggest clonotypes. The specimen was CD8+ T cells sorted from blood. The cell subset or site label of this sample denotes: total memory CD8 T cells (CD45RA-CCR7+/-) from blood or uninvolved lymph node. Every receptor here comes from a human donor with head and neck squamous cell carcinoma.

This clone has only one observation. The chain couples TRBV5-1 to TRBJ2-1; tentative D call: TRBD2 (5 bases). The CDR3 runs to 15 residues. The V gene lost 2 bases and the J gene lost 2 bases, with 11 bases spanning the gap. The germline gives CDR1 SGHRS, CDR2 YFSETQ. The DNA for the CDR3 is TGCGCCAGCAGCTTTCGAGGAGGCGCCTACAATGAGCAGTTCTTC. Translating it yields CASSFRGGAYNEQFF.

This clone was counted only a few times. This rearrangement joins TRBV19 to TRBJ1-1, with 9 nucleotides matching TRBD1. The CDR3 runs 13 residues. V shed 5 bases and J 6 bases; nucleotides not matched to a gene: 4. Per germline, CDR1 LNHDA and CDR2 SQIVND (reference sequence). CDR3 nucleotide sequence: TGTGCCAGTAGTGAACAGGGGGCCCCTGAAGCTTTCTTT. Amino acid sequence: CASSEQGAPEAFF.

DNA for the CDR3: TGCGCCAGCAGCCAAGATGGGGGCGGGGGGTCCCTCTCTGGGGCCAACGTCCTGACTTTC. Its translation: CASSQDGGGGSLSGANVLTF. The rearrangement joins TRBV4-3 to TRBJ2-6; 8 positions match TRBD2. Germline values: CDR1 LGHNA, CDR2 YSLEER. The CDR3 spans 20 residues. V was clipped by 0 bases and J by 0 bases; unmatched bases: 10.

The V and J genes are TRBV6-1 and TRBJ1-5; D perhaps matches TRBD1 (5 bases). Germline values: CDR1 MNHNS, CDR2 SASEGT. The CDR3 runs 15 residues. The V gene lost 6 bases and the J gene lost 4 bases, with 16 bases spanning the gap. The CDR3 reads CASRLHLTENQPQHF. DNA for the CDR3: TGTGCCAGCAGACTACACTTGACAGAAAATCAGCCCCAGCATTTT.

The chain employs TRBV13 and TRBJ2-7; TRBD2 is a possible D gene (6 bases). CDR1 is PRHDT, CDR2 FYEKMQ, per germline (reference sequence). The CDR3 has 18 amino acids. V lost 5 bases and J 2 bases, leaving 25 bases between the germline ends. CDR3 sequence: CASSPLGVEGLPAYEQYF. CDR3 nucleotide sequence: TGTGCCAGCAGCCCCCTCGGCGTGGAGGGGCTACCCGCCTACGAGCAGTACTTC.

The chain joins TRBV6-6 to TRBJ2-2; a possible D gene is TRBD1 (5 bases). The CDR3 contains 14 residues. The V and J ends lost 7 bases and 3 bases respectively, with 12 bases between them. Germline CDR1 MNHNY, CDR2 SVGAGI (reference sequence). The DNA of the CDR3 is TGTGCCAGCACCTCAGACAGATACACCGGGGAGCTGTTTTTT. Amino acids: CASTSDRYTGELFF.

The J gene is TRBJ2-1, the V gene TRBV19; 8 nucleotides agree with TRBD1. The CDR3 runs 18 residues. Trimming at V came to 6 bases and at J to 1 base, leaving 14 bases not matched to a gene. Looked up from germline, CDR1 is LNHDA and CDR2 is SQIVND (reference sequence). The CDR3 reads CASSDSLNRGSSYNEQFF. The CDR3, as DNA: TGTGCCAGTAGCGATAGCTTAAACAGGGGGTCATCCTACAATGAGCAGTTCTTC.

This clone showed up just once. This rearrangement joins TRBV5-6 to TRBJ2-7; D might be TRBD1 (6 bases). Trimming shortened V by 6 bases and J by 1 base, and 11 bases separated the two germline ends. The CDR3 sequence is 13 residues long. The germline V gene has CDR1 SGHDT and CDR2 YYEEEE. In DNA form, the CDR3 reads TGTGCCAGCAACAGACAGGAATCCTACGAGCAGTACTTC. Protein: CASNRQESYEQYF.

This chain links TRBV29-1 with TRBJ1-2; 7 positions match TRBD1. The CDR3 totals 12 residues. J lost 7 bases, V lost 0 bases, and 2 bases had no gene match. Germline lookup yields CDR1 SQVTM and CDR2 ANQGSEA. CDR3 bases: TGCAGCGTTGAAGATCCAGGGGGTGGCTACACCTTC. Translating gives CSVEDPGGGYTF.

The chain has TRBV5-1 and TRBJ1-4; 11 nucleotides match TRBD1. The junction had 9 bases not matched to a gene; V was cut back by 3 bases and J by 5 bases. The CDR3 totals 17 residues. Per the germline V gene, CDR1 is SGHRS and CDR2 is YFSETQ. The CDR3 sequence: CASSSGQGASRNEKLFF. CDR3 nucleotides: TGCGCCAGCAGCTCCGGACAGGGGGCTTCACGGAATGAAAAACTGTTTTTT.

Points on this clone: The junction departs from the called germline gene at one end, perhaps through a read error. The V and J genes are TRBV7-7 and TRBJ2-7; TRBD1 is a possible D gene (6 bases). This CDR3 region has 15 residues. Germline loops: CDR1 SSHAT, CDR2 FNYEAQ (reference sequence). CDR3 in amino acids: CASSPRVGGFDEQYF. CDR3 DNA sequence: TGTGCTAGCAGCCCTCGGGTAGGGGGATTTGACGAGCAGTACTTC. Supplemented by reference TRBV7-7 and TRBJ2-7, the full variable domain reads GAGVSQSPRYKVTKRGQDVTLRCDPISSHATLYWYQQALGQGPEFLTYFNYEAQPDKSGLPSDRFSAERPEGSISTLTIQRTEQRDSAMYRCASSPRVGGFDEQYFGPGTRLTVT.